A selection of T cell receptor beta chains follows, all from one sample in a study of cytomegalovirus exposure and HLA in healthy donors. Generated by immunoSEQ multiplex PCR, the TCRdb table keeps only in-frame clones and is missing some. The repertoire holds over 100,000 clones, with approximately 77% as singletons. The specimen was PBMCs. These receptors were collected from a male donor in good health and CMV-seropositive. Each CDR3 is given without its conserved first and last residue. Fields, in order: V gene, CDR3 protein.

TRBV28,ASSLSDRGGIQY
TRBV5-1,ASSLAGAGEGNTIY
TRBV11-2,ASSLGDRVYEQY
TRBV28,ASSFRGLVAF
TRBV5-1,ASSGRTGGGDTQY
TRBV7-3,ASSLSLGGVTEAF
TRBV5-1,ASSPWARTTPYGYT
TRBV12-5,ASVVVDEQF
TRBV10-3,AISRDRGPEQY
TRBV28,ASSWASSQH